The 13 T cell receptor beta chains given below trace back to one sample, sequenced in a study of cytomegalovirus exposure and HLA in healthy donors. In the PCR, 60 Vbeta and 13 Jbeta primers were used. Repertoires were generated with immunoSEQ multiplex PCR, while TCRdb's copy carries only in-frame clones and drops some. The table includes 210,000 or so clones, around 89% detected once. Specimen: PBMCs. These receptors were collected from a woman in her late teens or twenties in good health and CMV-seronegative.

The chain uses TRBV11-2 and TRBJ2-5; possible D gene TRBD2, 5 bases. This CDR3 spans 13 amino acids. The germline V gene has CDR1 SGHAT and CDR2 FQNNGV. V was clipped by 7 bases and J by 5 bases, with 14 bases between them. CDR3 coding DNA: TGTGCCAGCACCCGGGCAAGGAGGGAGACCCAGTACTTC. As protein: CASTRARRETQYF.

The chain carries TRBV7-9 and TRBJ2-5, with TRBD2 identical over 8 bases. Per germline, CDR1 SEHNR and CDR2 FQNEAQ (reference sequence). CDR3 length equals 17 residues. V lost 4 bases to trimming and J lost 5 bases; unmatched junction nucleotides: 15. The CDR3 here is CASSSASGTRGWETQYF. The CDR3 DNA reads as TGTGCCAGCAGCTCCGCGTCCGGGACTAGGGGTTGGGAGACCCAGTACTTC.

The chain joins TRBV4-1 to TRBJ2-2; TRBD2 aligns across 9 bases. CDR1 and CDR2 from the germline V gene are MGHRA and YSYEKL. CDR3 length: 17 residues. The V gene end was trimmed by 2 bases and the J gene end by 0 bases; junction bases not matched to a gene: 4. The CDR3 DNA follows: TGCGCCAGCAGCCAACGCGGGAGGGGGGCGAACACCGGGGAGCTGTTTTTT. As protein: CASSQRGRGANTGELFF.

The V and J genes are TRBV4-1 and TRBJ2-1, with D tentatively TRBD1 (5 bases). This CDR3 has 17 residues. Per germline, CDR1 MGHRA and CDR2 YSYEKL. V lost 1 base to trimming and J lost 0 bases, with 13 bases between them. In DNA, the CDR3 is TGCGCCAGCAGCCAAGTGGATTTAGGGGTCTCCTACAATGAGCAGTTCTTC. Its protein product is CASSQVDLGVSYNEQFF.

This clone was seen just once. The chain combines TRBV6-5 with TRBJ1-1, with D possibly TRBD1 on 5 matching bases. Trimming cost V 2 bases and J 5 bases, with 12 bases left between them. This CDR3 comprises 14 residues. CDR1 is MNHEY, CDR2 SVGAGI, per germline. The CDR3 region is CASSYGEEGTEAFF. CDR3 nucleotide sequence: TGTGCCAGCAGTTACGGGGAGGAGGGGACTGAAGCTTTCTTT.

This clone was picked up one time. This chain links TRBV9 with TRBJ2-5; TRBD2 agrees at 9 bases. The CDR3 has 15 residues. The V segment lost 0 bases and the J segment 5 bases; nucleotides outside the gene matches: 5. Germline CDR1 SGDLS, CDR2 YYNGEE. The DNA for the CDR3 is TGTGCCAGCAGCGTAGAGGGACTAGCAATGGAGACCCAGTACTTC. Its translation: CASSVEGLAMETQYF.

The chain couples TRBV6-5 to TRBJ1-5; no firm D call. Trimming pared 6 bases from V and 1 base from J, leaving 13 bases between. This CDR3 region has 15 residues. Germline V gene lookup returns CDR1 MNHEY and CDR2 SVGAGI. The CDR3 loop is CASRLRHLSNQPQHF. The CDR3 DNA reads as TGTGCCAGCAGGCTCCGACACCTCAGCAATCAGCCCCAGCATTTT.

This clone was counted between two and nine times. CDR3 loop: CASSDGQYNEQFF. CDR3 bases: TGTGCCAGCAGCGACGGACAGTACAATGAGCAGTTCTTC. The rearrangement links TRBV7-9 to TRBJ2-1; D might be TRBD1 (6 bases). The germline V gene encodes CDR1 SEHNR and CDR2 FQNEAQ (reference sequence). This CDR3 comprises 13 residues. Trimming removed 5 bases at V and 4 bases at J, with 9 bases between.

This sequence joins TRBV18 and TRBJ1-1; the D is unclear. Germline CDR1 reads KGHSH; CDR2 reads LQKENI. Trimming shortened V by 5 bases and J by 4 bases, and 20 bases separated the two germline ends. The CDR3 contains 16 residues. The CDR3 reads CASSKSTSLLPTEAFF. The CDR3 coding sequence is TGTGCCAGCTCAAAATCGACATCCCTCCTACCCACTGAAGCTTTCTTT.

The gene calls are TRBV10-3 and TRBJ2-5; the D is unclear. The CDR3 consists of 11 residues. The V end lost 6 bases, the J end lost 0 bases, and 2 bases lay between the germline ends. The germline V gene encodes CDR1 ENHRY and CDR2 SYGVKD. CDR3 in amino acids: CAISDQETQYF. CDR3 DNA: TGTGCCATCAGCGACCAAGAGACCCAGTACTTC.

The chain employs TRBV19 and TRBJ2-6; TRBD1 matches at 7 bases. Germline CDR1 reads LNHDA; CDR2 reads SQIVND (reference sequence). CDR3 length: 16 residues. V shed 4 bases, J shed 2 bases, and the junction held 5 bases outside the gene matches. The chain's CDR3 is CASSNTGEAGANVLTF. As DNA, the CDR3 is TGTGCCAGTAGTAATACAGGGGAAGCTGGGGCCAACGTCCTGACTTTC.

The rearrangement uses TRBV7-9 and TRBJ1-5; D possibly corresponds to TRBD1 (5 bases). Germline CDR1 SEHNR, CDR2 FQNEAQ (reference sequence). V was shortened by 1 base and J by 6 bases, with 10 bases between the two germline ends. The CDR3 has 14 amino acids. For the CDR3, the DNA is TGTGCCAGCAGCTTAGGGCAGGGAGGTCAGCCCCAGCATTTT. Translated, it gives CASSLGQGGQPQHF.

This CDR3 reads CASSPDTSYGYTF. The DNA of the CDR3 is TGCGCCAGCAGTCCGGACACAAGTTATGGCTACACCTTC. V gene TRBV23-1 combines with J gene TRBJ1-2, with D tentatively TRBD1 (5 bases). TRBV23-1 is an ORF, with its function uncertain. Trimming removed 4 bases at V and 5 bases at J, with 11 bases between. CDR3 length equals 13 residues.